This section outlines one TCR beta chain sequence together with its context. As handled by the study authors: Reference gene primer amplification in the assay estimated nucleated cell counts. The repertoire was sequenced with immunoSEQ multiplex PCR; TCRdb's copy has only in-frame clones and lacks some. V and J calls and clone size are as listed in that table; D and trimming were resolved from the DNA. The sample includes about 190,000 clones, less than 85% of them seen just once. The data were taken from a study of blood T cell repertoires in COVID-19. Study overall: COVID-19 samples from acute and convalescent phases originated in the United States, Italy and Spain. PBMCs, B-cell-depleted T cells, or T cells provided the cDNA or gDNA that made up the material.

Researchers sorted participants into cohorts using their self-reported clinical history. The CDR3 loop spans 14 amino acids. CDR1 and CDR2 from the germline V gene are SGHNT and YYREEE (reference sequence). V lost 4 bases to trimming and J lost 4 bases, with 13 bases between them. This TCR came from a woman aged 30 to 39 who had recovered from COVID-19. V is TRBV5-4 and J is TRBJ2-3; D gene uncertain. Sequencing was done on a sample of PBMCs or T cells enriched from blood (not recorded which). CDR3 DNA: TGTGCCAGCAGCCTCGTGGGCCAGCCAGATACGCAGTATTTT. It yields the protein CASSLVGQPDTQYF.